The 25 T cell receptor beta chains listed next were all sequenced from one sample in a study of OX40 agonist ivuxolimab in advanced cancers. Profiling relied on immunoSEQ multiplex PCR, and the TCRdb table lists in-frame clones only, not all of them. The top ten hold around 0.54% of the sample, which has 80,000 to 95,000 clones, 92% seen once. Sample: CD4+ or CD8+ T cells sorted from blood, taken in a trial of the OX40 agonist ivuxolimab. Every receptor here comes from an adult with an advanced solid tumor such as melanoma, head and neck, liver or kidney cancer.

This chain connects TRBV7-6 to TRBJ2-5; 8 bases fit TRBD2. V lost 1 base to trimming and J lost 2 bases; unmatched junction nucleotides: 12. Germline-derived CDR1 and CDR2 are SGHVS and FNYEAQ. The CDR3 length is 18 residues. Here the CDR3 reads CASSLVVMGGRTQETQYF. The CDR3 nucleotides are TGTGCCAGCAGCTTAGTCGTAATGGGCGGGAGGACGCAAGAGACCCAGTACTTC. The whole variable domain, filled in from reference TRBV7-6 and TRBJ2-5, reads GAGVSQSPRYKVTKRGQDVALRCDPISGHVSLYWYRQALGQGPEFLTYFNYEAQQDKSGLPNDRFSAERPEGSISTLTIQRTEQRDSAMYRCASSLVVMGGRTQETQYFGPGTRLLVL.

CDR3 bases: TGTGCCACTCAGGACAGAAACACAGATACGCAGTATTTT. Encoded protein: CATQDRNTDTQYF. The genes are TRBV11-3 and TRBJ2-3, with D possibly TRBD1 on 6 matching bases. V lost 10 bases to trimming and J lost 2 bases, with 13 bases between them. CDR3 size: 13 residues. Germline V gene lookup returns CDR1 SGHNT and CDR2 YENEEA.

The genes are TRBV18 and TRBJ1-1; no clear D gene. Germline V gene data show CDR1 as KGHSH and CDR2 as LQKENI. The V end was cut by 3 bases, the J end by 6 bases, with 17 bases between. The CDR3 has 15 amino acids. CDR3 sequence: CASSPNEGVLAEAFF. DNA of the CDR3: TGTGCCAGCTCACCTAATGAGGGAGTCCTGGCTGAAGCTTTCTTT.

The rearrangement uses TRBV4-2 and TRBJ1-2; 10 nucleotides match TRBD1. This CDR3 comprises 14 residues. The germline CDR1 and CDR2 sequences are LGHNA and YNFKEQ. V lost 6 bases and J lost 6; bases outside the gene matches: 7. CDR3 in amino acids: CASRGRGTGDGYTF. As DNA, the CDR3 is TGTGCCAGCAGGGGGCGGGGGACAGGGGATGGCTACACCTTC.

V gene TRBV7-3 combines with J gene TRBJ2-7; D ambiguous. V was shortened by 4 bases and J by 2 bases, with 12 bases between the two germline ends. CDR3 length: 14 residues. Germline values: CDR1 SGHTA, CDR2 FQGTGA. The CDR3 nucleotides are TGTGCCAGCAGCTCTAAGGACGACACCTACGAGCAGTACTTC. The encoded protein is CASSSKDDTYEQYF.

This sequence joins TRBV10-3 and TRBJ1-1; D unresolved. The germline V gene encodes CDR1 ENHRY and CDR2 SYGVKD. Trimming took off 7 bases at V and 3 bases at J, with 12 bases between the two ends. CDR3 length equals 13 residues. CDR3 nucleotides: TGTGCCATCATGGGCCCCCAGGACACTGAAGCTTTCTTT. Translation: CAIMGPQDTEAFF.

The genes are TRBV19 and TRBJ2-5; no clear D. Deletions cut 3 bases from V and 5 bases from J, with 10 bases between. CDR3 size: 13 residues. Germline V gives CDR1 LNHDA, CDR2 SQIVND (reference sequence). Here the CDR3 DNA reads TGTGCCAGTAGTATCCCCGACCGGGAGACCCAGTACTTC. It specifies CASSIPDRETQYF.

V usage is TRBV30 and J usage is TRBJ1-1; tentative D call: TRBD1 (6 bases). The CDR3 has 13 amino acids. Germline loops: CDR1 GTSNPN, CDR2 SVGIG (reference sequence). V gave up 5 bases and J gave up 5 bases, with 15 bases separating them. CDR3 in DNA: TGTGCCTGGCAACCACAGGGAGATACTGAAGCTTTCTTT. Translating gives CAWQPQGDTEAFF.

The J gene is TRBJ1-2, the V gene TRBV7-9; 8 nucleotides align to TRBD1. The CDR3 runs 15 residues. CDR1 and CDR2 (germline): SEHNR, FQNEAQ (reference sequence). V shed 1 base and J 7 bases; nucleotides not matched to a gene: 8. DNA for the CDR3: TGTGCCAGCAGCTTAGAGGCCAGGGGGCGGAGTGGCTACACCTTC. Translation: CASSLEARGRSGYTF.

The V gene is TRBV7-2, the J gene TRBJ2-7; TRBD1 matches at 9 bases. Germline CDR1 is SGHTA and CDR2 is FQGNSA. CDR3 size: 12 residues. Trimming cost V 5 bases and J 7 bases; bases outside gene matches: 3. The CDR3 nucleotides are TGTGCCAGCAGCGGACAGGGGTATGAGCAGTACTTC. Translation: CASSGQGYEQYF.

The gene calls are TRBV10-3 and TRBJ2-7; D not resolved. V dropped 7 bases and J dropped 0 bases, with 4 bases sitting between them. The CDR3 runs to 11 residues. Germline V gives CDR1 ENHRY, CDR2 SYGVKD. CDR3 in DNA: TGTGCCATCATGAACTCCTACGAGCAGTACTTC. This translates into CAIMNSYEQYF.

CDR3 in DNA: TGTGCCAGTTACTCGGTCGACAGGGGAGTAGGGAACTATGGCTACACCTTC. Translating gives CASYSVDRGVGNYGYTF. The chain is built from TRBV19 and TRBJ1-2; 8 bases fit TRBD1. The CDR3 is 17 residues long. Germline values: CDR1 LNHDA, CDR2 SQIVND (reference sequence). V was clipped by 8 bases and J by 2 bases; unmatched bases: 16.

This clone was recorded only once. This chain uses TRBV19 with TRBJ1-5; 9 bases agree with TRBD1. The CDR3 totals 17 residues. Germline V gene data show CDR1 as LNHDA and CDR2 as SQIVND (reference sequence). Unmatched junction bases numbered 10, after V lost 7 bases and J lost 0 bases. The CDR3 nucleotides read TGTGCCAGTACCACCCCGGGACAGGGAAATAGCAATCAGCCCCAGCATTTT. Protein: CASTTPGQGNSNQPQHF.

The gene calls are TRBV6-4 and TRBJ2-7; 10 bases are a match to TRBD1. In germline, CDR1 is MRHNA, CDR2 SNTAGT. CDR3 size: 18 residues. The trim removed 0 bases at V and 3 bases at J, leaving 11 bases unmatched. CDR3 protein: CASSDSPFGTGDGYEQYF. CDR3 nucleotides: TGTGCCAGCAGTGACTCACCATTCGGGACAGGGGACGGCTACGAGCAGTACTTC.

This clone has just one count. The V call is TRBV18, the J call TRBJ2-5; TRBD1 agrees at 9 bases. CDR3 length equals 14 residues. V shed 6 bases and J 5 bases; nucleotides not matched to a gene: 7. Per germline, CDR1 KGHSH and CDR2 LQKENI. The CDR3 loop reads CASSPGQGLETQYF. In DNA, the CDR3 is TGTGCCAGCTCTCCGGGACAGGGTTTGGAGACCCAGTACTTC. Full variable domain (remainder filled in from reference TRBV18 and TRBJ2-5): NAGVMQNPRHLVRRRGQEARLRCSPMKGHSHVYWYRQLPEEGLKFMVYLQKENIIDESGMPKERFSAEFPKEGPSILRIQQVVRGDSAAYFCASSPGQGLETQYFGPGTRLLVL.

A remark on this clone: At one end, the junction sequence differs from germline, possibly due to a read error. The rearrangement links TRBV7-6 to TRBJ2-5; D is undetermined. The CDR3 runs 9 residues. Germline-derived CDR1 and CDR2 are SGHVS and FNYEAQ. The CDR3 nucleotides are TGCTCGGTCGGGGAGACCCAGTACTTC. It is translated as CSVGETQYF. Looking up the rest from reference TRBV7-6 and TRBJ2-5 gives the full variable domain: GAGVSQSPRYKVTKRGQDVALRCDPISGHVSLYWYRQALGQGPEFLTYFNYEAQQDKSGLPNDRFSAERPEGSISTLTIQRTEQRDSAMYRCSVGETQYFGPGTRLLVL.

The chain joins TRBV2 to TRBJ2-1; 13 bases agree with TRBD2. This CDR3 spans 14 amino acids. Germline-derived CDR1 and CDR2 are SNHLY and FYNNEI. After removal of 4 bases from V and 9 bases from J, the junction contained 3 bases not matched to a gene. The CDR3 nucleotides read TGTGCCAGCAGTGGACTAGCGGGAGGTGGTGAGCAGTTCTTC. It codes for CASSGLAGGGEQFF.

The gene calls are TRBV10-3 and TRBJ2-3; no definite D call. CDR3 size: 11 residues. V lost 6 bases and J 2 bases, leaving 3 bases between the germline ends. CDR1 is ENHRY, CDR2 SYGVKD, per germline. The CDR3: CAIRATDTQYF. The CDR3 DNA reads as TGTGCCATCAGGGCCACAGATACGCAGTATTTT.

The chain carries TRBV30 and TRBJ2-5, with D possibly being TRBD2 (5 bases). Germline CDR1 and CDR2: GTSNPN and SVGIG (reference sequence). The CDR3 extends over 14 amino acids. The ends were cut back, 5 bases at V and 4 bases at J, with 17 bases in the middle. CDR3 protein: CAWVSQAAPETQYF. The CDR3 nucleotides are TGTGCCTGGGTAAGCCAAGCGGCTCCAGAGACCCAGTACTTC. The full variable domain, in which reference TRBV30 and TRBJ2-5 provide the parts outside the CDR3, is SQTIHQWPATLVQPVGSPLSLECTVEGTSNPNLYWYRQAAGRGLQLLFYSVGIGQISSEVPQNLSASRPQDRQFILSSKKLLLSDSGFYLCAWVSQAAPETQYFGPGTRLLVL.

The J gene is TRBJ2-7, the V gene TRBV27, with 10 nucleotides matching TRBD1. This CDR3 has 14 residues. Germline trimming cut 6 bases from V and 7 bases from J; bases unmatched to any gene: 9. CDR1 MNHEY and CDR2 SMNVEV come from the germline V gene (reference sequence). This CDR3 is CASRSGTGVWEQYF. The CDR3 bases are TGTGCCAGCAGATCCGGGACAGGGGTTTGGGAGCAGTACTTC.

The chain joins TRBV5-1 to TRBJ2-3, with 8 bases aligning to TRBD2. The V and J ends lost 0 bases and 0 bases, in that order; junction bases with no gene match: 9. CDR1 and CDR2 (germline): SGHRS, YFSETQ. The CDR3 length is 18 residues. The CDR3 DNA sequence: TGCGCCAGCAGCTTGGGCGCGGGGGGTTCTACTAGCACAGATACGCAGTATTTT. Translated, it gives CASSLGAGGSTSTDTQYF.

The V and J genes are TRBV7-3 and TRBJ2-5; the D gene is possibly TRBD1 (5 bases). The V end was cut by 2 bases, the J end by 3 bases, with 10 bases between. CDR3 size: 14 residues. Germline V CDR1 and CDR2: SGHTA, FQGTGA. The CDR3 region has the DNA TGTGCCAGCAGCTTACGGACAACAAAAGAGACCCAGTACTTC. It is translated as CASSLRTTKETQYF.

The rearrangement links TRBV18 to TRBJ1-2; 7 bases are a match to TRBD1. Germline lookup yields CDR1 KGHSH and CDR2 LQKENI. The CDR3 is 15 amino acids. The V and J ends lost 5 bases and 7 bases, in that order; junction bases with no gene match: 13. CDR3 in DNA: TGTGCCAGCTCAACCGGGACAGAAGGAGTGCGTGGCTACACCTTC. As protein: CASSTGTEGVRGYTF.

The genes are TRBV6-5 and TRBJ1-5, with D possibly being TRBD1 (5 bases). The germline V gene has CDR1 MNHEY and CDR2 SVGAGI. Trimming took 6 bases from V and 5 from J, leaving 17 bases between them. This CDR3 is 15 amino acids long. The CDR3 region is CASSFAGGNHQPQHF. The CDR3 bases are TGTGCCAGCAGCTTCGCGGGGGGGAACCATCAGCCCCAGCATTTT.

This clone was recorded once. CDR3 in amino acids: CASSLVPSAGNEQFF. CDR3 nucleotide sequence: TGCGCCAGCAGCTTGGTGCCTAGCGCAGGCAATGAGCAGTTCTTC. The J gene is TRBJ2-1, the V gene TRBV5-1, with D perhaps TRBD2 (6 bases). Germline V gene data show CDR1 as SGHRS and CDR2 as YFSETQ. The CDR3 consists of 15 residues. With 0 bases removed from V and 6 bases from J, the gap between germline ends came to 13 bases.